Detailed here is one T cell receptor (beta chain). With 0 bases removed from V and 3 bases from J, the gap between germline ends came to 12 bases. The CDR3 sequence is 16 residues long. Per germline, CDR1 MNHEY and CDR2 SMNVEV (reference sequence). Under the authors' procedure: Quantification of nucleated cells was approximated via reference gene primer amplification. Produced via immunoSEQ multiplex PCR; TCRdb's table is partial and in-frame only. From that table come the V and J calls and clone size; the DNA was used to work out D and trimming. The sample consists of 94,000 or so clones, about 91% of them appearing once. This sample was taken from a study of blood T cell repertoires in COVID-19. For the study at large: Sites across the United States, Italy and Spain contributed samples from acute and convalescent COVID-19. Nucleic acid was either cDNA or gDNA, and it came from T cells, B-cell-depleted T cells, or PBMCs.

The specimen sequenced was peripheral blood. The TCR comes from a woman in her seventies with acute or convalescent COVID-19. The rearrangement uses TRBV27 and TRBJ1-5; tentative D call: TRBD1 (5 bases). The CDR3 protein is CASSLSDQGNNQPQHF. The CDR3, as DNA: TGTGCCAGCAGTTTATCGGACCAGGGAAACAATCAGCCCCAGCATTTT.